This T cell receptor (beta chain) was recovered during a study of T cells expressing NK-cell markers. Study-level results: Each of over 5 donors carried dominant NKG2C+ clonotypes accounting for roughly 1.0-7.5% of CD8+ T cells.

TCRdb reprocessed the 5' RACE reads, keeping one entry per CDR3 protein, no DNA. The sample holds about 160,000 distinct CDR3 sequences. Notes on this clonotype: Its antigen is not identified.

The sequence was collected from a man aged 18-70 years in good health. Sequencing was carried out using blood T cells: a sorted CD56 or NKG2C T cell subset, CD4+ or CD8+ T cells, or bulk PBMC T cells (not recorded which).

The CDR3 protein is CASSLGLARSYEQYF. V and J are TRBV5-4 and TRBJ2-7; the TRBD2 assignment by TCRdb is unverifiable without DNA. The CDR3 extends over 15 amino acids. Germline CDR1 reads SGHNT; CDR2 reads YYREEE (reference sequence).